The next 31 T cell receptor beta chains were all read from a single sample in a study of ipilimumab plus nivolumab after autologous stem cell transplantation. The method was immunoSEQ multiplex PCR; TCRdb's version includes in-frame clones alone and lacks a portion of them. The top ten hold 35% of the sample, which has 15,000 to 20,000 clones, around 85% seen once. The sample here was PBMCs, taken in a trial of ipilimumab plus nivolumab as post-transplant consolidation. The receptors originated from a male donor with diffuse large B-cell lymphoma.

This clone appeared a few times. V gene TRBV11-1 combines with J gene TRBJ2-3; TRBD1 matches at 8 bases. Germline CDR1 SGHAT, CDR2 FQDESV (reference sequence). V was pared by 1 base and J by 5 bases, with 5 bases of the junction left unmatched. The CDR3 extends over 15 amino acids. For the CDR3, the DNA is TGTGCCAGCAGCTTAGGCAGGGGGCGTGGAGATACGCAGTATTTT. It translates to CASSLGRGRGDTQYF.

The J gene is TRBJ2-1, the V gene TRBV9; TRBD1 is a possible D gene (5 bases). V was trimmed by 0 bases and J by 5 bases, leaving 9 bases between them. Germline assignment: CDR1 SGDLS and CDR2 YYNGEE. The length of the CDR3 is 14 residues. The CDR3 bases are TGTGCCAGCAGCGTAGTGGGGCCTCACAATGAGCAGTTCTTC. Translating gives CASSVVGPHNEQFF.

Only a few counts were recorded for this clone. This chain uses TRBV9 with TRBJ1-3; D is uncertain. The CDR3 is 16 amino acids. Germline assignment: CDR1 SGDLS and CDR2 YYNGEE. V lost 4 bases to trimming and J lost 0 bases, with 14 bases between them. In DNA, the CDR3 is TGTGCCAGCAGCCCCCCATTAGGGCCCTCTGGAAACACCATATATTTT. Its translation: CASSPPLGPSGNTIYF.

This clone showed up just a few times. The rearrangement uses TRBV2 and TRBJ1-2; the D is unclear. Germline-derived CDR1 and CDR2 are SNHLY and FYNNEI. V gave up 5 bases and J gave up 7 bases, with 5 bases separating them. This CDR3 is built from 10 residues. The CDR3 DNA reads TGTGCCAGCAGTCCCCCTGGCTACACCTTC. Translating it yields CASSPPGYTF.

The J gene is TRBJ1-3, the V gene TRBV5-1, with D uncertain. CDR1 SGHRS and CDR2 YFSETQ come from the germline V gene. V gave up 6 bases and J gave up 0 bases, with 10 bases separating them. This CDR3 has 14 amino acids. The CDR3 sequence: CASKDQNSGNTIYF. The CDR3 region has the DNA TGCGCCAGCAAGGATCAAAACTCTGGAAACACCATATATTTT.

The chain links TRBV30 to TRBJ2-3; 7 bases agree with TRBD1. V gave up 6 bases and J gave up 4 bases; unmatched junction bases: 13. Germline V gene lookup returns CDR1 GTSNPN and CDR2 SVGIG (reference sequence). This CDR3 has 15 amino acids. Here the CDR3 DNA reads TGTGCCTGCATAGACAGGGCGGATCGCCCAGATACGCAGTATTTT. Translation: CACIDRADRPDTQYF.

This chain uses TRBV4-1 with TRBJ2-1, with 10 bases fitting TRBD2. The CDR3 runs 14 residues. V lost 1 base to trimming and J lost 13 bases; unmatched junction nucleotides: 7. The V gene's germline CDR1 is MGHRA and CDR2 YSYEKL. The CDR3, as DNA: TGCGCCAGCAGCCAAGCTGGACTAGCGGTTTTCCAGTTCTTC. This codes for CASSQAGLAVFQFF.

The chain joins TRBV5-1 to TRBJ2-5; 10 bases are a match to TRBD2. This CDR3 is built from 16 residues. Per the germline V gene, CDR1 is SGHRS and CDR2 is YFSETQ. The V and J ends lost 4 bases and 4 bases, in that order; junction bases with no gene match: 10. CDR3 region: CASSPEGTSEPETQYF. The CDR3 region has the DNA TGCGCCAGCAGCCCGGAAGGGACTAGCGAACCAGAGACCCAGTACTTC.

The V gene is TRBV18, the J gene TRBJ2-7; 9 nucleotides agree with TRBD2. Germline trimming cut 2 bases from V and 5 bases from J; bases unmatched to any gene: 7. CDR3 length: 15 amino acids. Germline V gene data show CDR1 as KGHSH and CDR2 as LQKENI. Here the CDR3 reads CASSPGREGPDEQYF. CDR3 DNA: TGTGCCAGCTCACCAGGGCGGGAGGGCCCAGACGAGCAGTACTTC.

This rearrangement joins TRBV5-1 to TRBJ2-4, with D maybe TRBD1 (5 bases). The V and J ends lost 0 bases and 0 bases respectively, with 7 bases between them. Germline V CDR1 and CDR2: SGHRS, YFSETQ. This CDR3 spans 15 amino acids. The CDR3: CASSLEGVAKNIQYF. The CDR3 DNA is TGCGCCAGCAGCTTGGAAGGGGTAGCCAAAAACATTCAGTACTTC.

The rearrangement joins TRBV29-1 to TRBJ2-5; perhaps TRBD1 as D (6 bases). V was pared by 2 bases and J by 7 bases, with 14 bases between. The CDR3 loop spans 13 amino acids. Germline V gene sequence: CDR1 SQVTM, CDR2 ANQGSEA. The CDR3: CSVEIGGAGTQYF. CDR3 bases: TGCAGCGTTGAAATAGGGGGAGCAGGGACCCAGTACTTC.

The chain carries TRBV4-1 and TRBJ1-1; unclear D gene. The germline V gene encodes CDR1 MGHRA and CDR2 YSYEKL. V lost 6 bases and J lost 0, with 11 bases in between. CDR3 size: 14 residues. CDR3 region: CASSASTMNTEAFF. In DNA, the CDR3 is TGCGCCAGCAGTGCCAGCACGATGAACACTGAAGCTTTCTTT.

V usage is TRBV2 and J usage is TRBJ2-5, with 7 bases aligning to TRBD2. This CDR3 comprises 16 residues. CDR1 is SNHLY and CDR2 is FYNNEI in the germline V gene. V was clipped by 0 bases and J by 3 bases; unmatched bases: 7. CDR3 sequence: CASSEASGYGKETQYF. CDR3 DNA: TGTGCCAGCAGTGAAGCTAGCGGGTATGGCAAAGAGACCCAGTACTTC.

V usage is TRBV15 and J usage is TRBJ1-1; TRBD1 might be the D (6 bases). The CDR3 length is 16 residues. Germline values: CDR1 LNHNV, CDR2 YYDKDF (reference sequence). Trimming cost V 7 bases and J 0 bases, with 18 bases left between them. The CDR3 loop is CATTPGGQNMNTEAFF. The CDR3 DNA follows: TGTGCCACCACCCCCGGAGGACAGAACATGAACACTGAAGCTTTCTTT.

The gene calls are TRBV11-3 and TRBJ2-5; TRBD1 matches at 7 bases. The J segment lost 11 bases and the V segment lost 5 bases, leaving 5 bases of the junction unmatched. Germline V CDR1 and CDR2: SGHNT, YENEEA. This CDR3 has 11 residues. The CDR3 is CASSLDREQYF. CDR3 bases: TGTGCCAGCAGCCTCGACAGGGAACAGTACTTC.

Written as DNA, the CDR3 is TGTGCCAGCAGAAGGGACAGACACAATGAGCAGTTCTTC. Its protein is CASRRDRHNEQFF. This chain joins TRBV6-5 and TRBJ2-1, with 7 bases aligning to TRBD1. Germline assignment: CDR1 MNHEY and CDR2 SVGAGI. After removal of 6 bases from V and 5 bases from J, the junction contained 4 bases not matched to a gene. The CDR3 totals 13 residues.

This clone occurred once. The chain uses TRBV19 and TRBJ1-4; unclear D gene. CDR3 length: 14 residues. Trimming left V 7 bases short and J 8 bases short, with 17 bases between. The germline gives CDR1 LNHDA, CDR2 SQIVND (reference sequence). In DNA form, the CDR3 reads TGTGCCAGTACCGACGAAGTGGACCGAGAAAAACTGTTTTTT. This encodes CASTDEVDREKLFF.

This chain joins TRBV19 and TRBJ2-5; a weak D match, TRBD1 (7 bases). The CDR3 has 13 amino acids. V was pared by 10 bases and J by 3 bases, with 15 bases between. From germline, CDR1 is LNHDA and CDR2 SQIVND (reference sequence). CDR3 sequence reads: CATRQGGEETQYF. The CDR3 nucleotides read TGTGCCACTCGACAGGGAGGCGAAGAGACCCAGTACTTC.

The chain employs TRBV6-1 and TRBJ2-5; D is perhaps TRBD2 (6 bases). V lost 0 bases to trimming and J lost 5 bases, with 13 bases between them. Germline CDR1 MNHNS, CDR2 SASEGT. This CDR3 has 15 residues. CDR3: CASSEASGWGETQYF. The DNA for the CDR3 is TGTGCCAGCAGTGAAGCAAGCGGGTGGGGTGAGACCCAGTACTTC.

The J gene is TRBJ2-2, the V gene TRBV7-6; TRBD2 aligns across 9 bases. The CDR3 is 15 residues long. Looked up from germline, CDR1 is SGHVS and CDR2 is FNYEAQ. J lost 5 bases, V lost 6 bases, and 7 bases had no gene match. DNA for the CDR3: TGTGCCAGCAGTCCAAGCGGGGGGTTAACCGGGGAGCTGTTTTTT. Translated: CASSPSGGLTGELFF.

The chain links TRBV6-1 to TRBJ1-1; 8 bases line up with TRBD1. V lost 7 bases to trimming and J lost 1 base; unmatched junction nucleotides: 8. This CDR3 comprises 15 residues. Germline V lookup: CDR1 MNHNS, CDR2 SASEGT. The CDR3 loop is CASKWGGTGNTEAFF. CDR3 sequence (DNA): TGTGCCAGCAAGTGGGGTGGGACAGGGAACACTGAAGCTTTCTTT.

The CDR3 region is CASSDGLITNNEQFF. CDR3 bases: TGTGCCAGTAGCGACGGACTGATCACAAACAATGAGCAGTTCTTC. V and J are TRBV7-9 and TRBJ2-1; maybe TRBD2 (5 bases). Trimming left V 9 bases short and J 5 bases short, with 20 bases between. CDR3 length equals 15 residues. Per germline, CDR1 SEHNR and CDR2 FQNEAQ (reference sequence).

The V gene is TRBV9, the J gene TRBJ1-3; D remains unclear. Germline V CDR1 and CDR2: SGDLS, YYNGEE. CDR3 length equals 16 residues. Trimming stripped 3 bases from V and 0 bases from J, with 13 bases between. The CDR3 is CASSADPSNSGNTIYF. In nucleotides, the CDR3 is TGTGCCAGCAGCGCCGACCCCTCCAACTCTGGAAACACCATATATTTT.

This clone was counted between two and nine times. The chain is built from TRBV28 and TRBJ1-1; D call uncertain. With 5 bases removed from V and 6 bases from J, the gap between germline ends came to 10 bases. The CDR3 runs 12 residues. Germline V gene lookup returns CDR1 MDHEN and CDR2 SYDVKM. The CDR3 loop is CASSLKLAEAFF. The CDR3 bases are TGTGCCAGCAGTCTCAAATTGGCTGAAGCTTTCTTT.

CDR3: CAWSPNFGAETQYF. CDR3 nucleotides: TGTGCCTGGAGCCCTAATTTCGGGGCCGAGACCCAGTACTTC. This sequence joins TRBV30 and TRBJ2-5; D is possibly TRBD1 or TRBD2 (5 bases each). Germline CDR1 is GTSNPN and CDR2 is SVGIG (reference sequence). V was clipped by 3 bases and J by 5 bases, with 16 bases between them. The CDR3 totals 14 residues.

This rearrangement joins TRBV7-9 to TRBJ1-2, with TRBD1 as a possible D gene (6 bases). The CDR3 consists of 15 residues. Germline assignment: CDR1 SEHNR and CDR2 FQNEAQ (reference sequence). V was pared by 4 bases and J by 4 bases, with 16 bases between. CDR3 in amino acids: CASSSPQGHSYGYTF. Here the CDR3 DNA reads TGTGCCAGCAGCTCGCCCCAGGGGCATAGCTATGGCTACACCTTC.

The rearrangement uses TRBV7-9 and TRBJ2-3; D is uncertain. Germline V gene sequence: CDR1 SEHNR, CDR2 FQNEAQ (reference sequence). The CDR3 extends over 15 amino acids. V lost 10 bases to trimming and J lost 0 bases, with 17 bases between them. In nucleotides, the CDR3 is TGTGCCATCCCCTGGGGAAATTTAAGCACAGATACGCAGTATTTT. The encoded protein is CAIPWGNLSTDTQYF.

The V gene is TRBV5-1, the J gene TRBJ1-1; D might be TRBD1 (6 bases). This CDR3 is 14 amino acids long. Germline V gives CDR1 SGHRS, CDR2 YFSETQ. V lost 0 bases, J lost 5 bases, and 11 bases lay in between. CDR3 DNA sequence: TGCGCCAGCAGCTTGGCGGGGGGCCGGACTGAAGCTTTCTTT. Translation gives CASSLAGGRTEAFF.

This chain connects TRBV4-1 to TRBJ1-5, with D hard to call. Germline lookup yields CDR1 MGHRA and CDR2 YSYEKL. The ends were cut back, 0 bases at V and 4 bases at J, with 4 bases in the middle. This CDR3 comprises 13 residues. In DNA, the CDR3 is TGCGCCAGCAGCCAAGATAGGAATCAGCCCCAGCATTTT. This sequence encodes CASSQDRNQPQHF.

The chain employs TRBV7-2 and TRBJ1-2, with 7 nucleotides matching TRBD1. From germline, CDR1 is SGHTA and CDR2 FQGNSA. Germline trimming cut 1 base from V and 6 bases from J; bases unmatched to any gene: 8. This CDR3 comprises 15 residues. The CDR3, as DNA: TGTGCCAGCAGCTTAGAAGGCAGGGGGGAAGATGGCTACACCTTC. It encodes CASSLEGRGEDGYTF.

V and J are TRBV21-1 and TRBJ2-7. TRBV21-1 is designated a pseudogene. The CDR3 totals 14 residues. The CDR3: CAPCPSRRSYEQYF. Written as DNA, the CDR3 is TGTGCCCCTTGCCCCTCACGAAGGTCCTACGAGCAGTACTTC.